This T cell receptor (beta chain) was identified in a study of cytomegalovirus exposure and HLA in healthy donors. For the study at large: In a previous analysis, more than 90 million unique TCR beta sequences were found from about 179 million T cells. The study, taken as a whole, reports: Further analysis, carried out later, found HLA-associated TCR beta chains more clonally expanded than equally common other chains. Presence/absence analyses assumed roughly uniform sequencing depth across donors.

In the PCR, 60 Vbeta and 13 Jbeta primers were used. The repertoire was sequenced with immunoSEQ multiplex PCR; TCRdb's copy has only in-frame clones and lacks some. The data show under 55,000 clones, with around 72% seen just once and roughly 2.9% held by the top ten. The V gene's germline CDR1 is MNHNS and CDR2 SASEGT. The CDR3 loop spans 15 amino acids. V was clipped by 8 bases and J by 4 bases, with 18 bases between them. This clone has a handful of counts. The antigen is undetermined. The chain uses TRBV6-1 and TRBJ1-5; possible D gene TRBD1, 6 bases. The sample taken for sequencing was PBMCs. The sequence was collected from a man between 18 and 29 years old in good health and CMV-seronegative. Here the CDR3 reads CASENADSKNQPQHF. CDR3 bases: TGTGCCAGCGAGAACGCGGACAGCAAAAATCAGCCCCAGCATTTT.